The clone carrying this TCR beta chain was observed a few times. Its antigen is currently unknown. Sequencing used immunoSEQ multiplex PCR; TCRdb keeps in-frame clones, though not all of them. The sample holds some 22,000 clones, around 26% seen once. Treatment in this sample: randomized to nivolumab then ipilimumab (arm A) or the reverse (arm B). These data originate in a study of sequential checkpoint blockade in melanoma. The overall study: First-line arms were nivolumab then ipilimumab, or the reverse, randomized 1:1. Matched biopsies came pretreatment and at week 13 for about two dozen patients. The study, taken as a whole, reports: Clinical benefit was about 30 times likelier when tumor T-cell fraction and clonality increased. For nivolumab-first patients, baseline tumor clonality was associated with response.

The CDR3 covers 15 residues. Trimming stripped 3 bases from V and 1 base from J, with 12 bases between. CDR1 and CDR2 (germline): LNHDA, SQIVND (reference sequence). The sequence was collected from a human donor with melanoma. This sample comprised tumor tissue (inferred from file names), obtained from a patient given nivolumab and ipilimumab in sequence. The rearrangement joins TRBV19 to TRBJ1-1; TRBD1 might be the D (6 bases). The CDR3 loop reads CASSIGQSWNTEAFF. As DNA, the CDR3 is TGTGCCAGTAGTATTGGACAGTCCTGGAACACTGAAGCTTTCTTT.